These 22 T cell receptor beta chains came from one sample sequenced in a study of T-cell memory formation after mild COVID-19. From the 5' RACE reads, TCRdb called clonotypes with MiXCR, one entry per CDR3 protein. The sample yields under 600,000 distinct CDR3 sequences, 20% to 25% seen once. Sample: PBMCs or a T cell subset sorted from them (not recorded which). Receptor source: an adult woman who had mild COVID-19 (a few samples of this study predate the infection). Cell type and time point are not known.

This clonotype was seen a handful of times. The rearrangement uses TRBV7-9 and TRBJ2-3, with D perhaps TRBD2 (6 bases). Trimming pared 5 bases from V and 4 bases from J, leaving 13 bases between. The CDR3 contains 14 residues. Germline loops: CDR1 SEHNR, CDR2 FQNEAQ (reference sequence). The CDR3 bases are TGTGCCAGCAGCCCGGGGGTAGTCGCAGATACGCAGTATTTT. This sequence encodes CASSPGVVADTQYF.

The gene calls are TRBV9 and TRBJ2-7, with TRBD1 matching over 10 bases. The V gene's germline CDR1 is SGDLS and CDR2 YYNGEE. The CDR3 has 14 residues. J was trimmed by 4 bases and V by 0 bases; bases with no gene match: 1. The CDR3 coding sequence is TGTGCCAGCAGCGTAGAGGGACAGGGGTACGAGCAGTACTTC. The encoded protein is CASSVEGQGYEQYF.

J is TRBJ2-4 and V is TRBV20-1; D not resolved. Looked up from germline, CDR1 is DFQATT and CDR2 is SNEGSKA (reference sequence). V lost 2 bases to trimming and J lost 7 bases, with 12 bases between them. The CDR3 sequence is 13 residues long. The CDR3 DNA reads TGCAGTGCTAGAAGACCAGCCCGGAACATTCAGTACTTC. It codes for CSARRPARNIQYF.

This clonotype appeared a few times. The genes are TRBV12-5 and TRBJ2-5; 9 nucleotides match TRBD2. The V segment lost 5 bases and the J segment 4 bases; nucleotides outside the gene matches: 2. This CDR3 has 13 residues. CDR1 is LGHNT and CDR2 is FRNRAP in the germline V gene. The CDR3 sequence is CASGRREGETQYF. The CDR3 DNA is TGTGCTAGTGGTAGGCGGGAGGGAGAGACCCAGTACTTC.

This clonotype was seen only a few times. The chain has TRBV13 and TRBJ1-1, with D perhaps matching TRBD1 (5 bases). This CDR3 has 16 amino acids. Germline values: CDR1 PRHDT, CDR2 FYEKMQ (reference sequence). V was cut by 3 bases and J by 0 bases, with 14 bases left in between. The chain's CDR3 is CASSLSRVLVNTEAFF. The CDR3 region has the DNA TGTGCCAGCAGCTTGAGCAGGGTTCTGGTGAACACTGAAGCTTTCTTT.

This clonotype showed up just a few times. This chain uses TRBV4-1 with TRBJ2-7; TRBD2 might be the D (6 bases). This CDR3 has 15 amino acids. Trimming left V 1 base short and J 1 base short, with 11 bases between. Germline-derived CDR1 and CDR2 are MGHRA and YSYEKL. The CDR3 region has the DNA TGCGCCAGCAGCCAAGTCAACGGGGGTTCCTACGAGCAGTACTTC. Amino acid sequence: CASSQVNGGSYEQYF.

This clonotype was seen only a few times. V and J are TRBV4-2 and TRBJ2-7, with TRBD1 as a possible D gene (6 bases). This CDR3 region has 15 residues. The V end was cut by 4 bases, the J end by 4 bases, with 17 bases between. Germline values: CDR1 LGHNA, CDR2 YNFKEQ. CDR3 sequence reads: CASSPLVQGGYEQYF. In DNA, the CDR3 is TGTGCCAGCAGCCCCCTTGTACAGGGCGGGTACGAGCAGTACTTC.

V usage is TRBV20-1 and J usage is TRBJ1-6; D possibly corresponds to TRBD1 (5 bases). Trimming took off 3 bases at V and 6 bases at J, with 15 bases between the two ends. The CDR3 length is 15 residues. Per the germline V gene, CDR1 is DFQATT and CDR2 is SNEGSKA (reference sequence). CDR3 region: CSARAGTLVNSPLHF. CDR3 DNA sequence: TGCAGTGCTAGGGCCGGGACTCTAGTTAATTCACCCCTCCACTTT.

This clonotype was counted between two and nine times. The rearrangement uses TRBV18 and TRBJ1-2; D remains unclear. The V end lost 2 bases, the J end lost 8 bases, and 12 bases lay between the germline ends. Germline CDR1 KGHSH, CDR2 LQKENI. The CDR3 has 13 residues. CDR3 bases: TGTGCCAGCTCACCAGAGAATGCAGCCGGCTACACCTTC. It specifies CASSPENAAGYTF.

The CDR3 bases are TGTGCCACCAGCAGAGCCGGACGGGGGGTCGGGATTCCTGGCCAGTACTTC. Translating gives CATSRAGRGVGIPGQYF. The gene calls are TRBV15 and TRBJ2-5; 7 nucleotides line up with TRBD2. J was trimmed by 10 bases and V by 1 base; bases with no gene match: 18. The CDR3 has 17 residues. CDR1 is LNHNV, CDR2 YYDKDF, per germline (reference sequence).

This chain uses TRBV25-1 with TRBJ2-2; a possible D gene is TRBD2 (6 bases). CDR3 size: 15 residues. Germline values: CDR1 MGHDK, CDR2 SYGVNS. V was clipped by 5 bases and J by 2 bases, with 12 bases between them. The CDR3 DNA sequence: TGTGCCAGCAGTTCGACTAGAAAAAACACCGGGGAGCTGTTTTTT. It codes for CASSSTRKNTGELFF.

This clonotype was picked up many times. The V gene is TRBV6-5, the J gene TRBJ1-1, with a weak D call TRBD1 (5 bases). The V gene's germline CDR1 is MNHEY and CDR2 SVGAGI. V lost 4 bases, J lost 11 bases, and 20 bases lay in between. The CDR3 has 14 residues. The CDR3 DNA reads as TGTGCCAGCAGTTTAAGGTCTGCGGGGCCCGGGGCTTTCTTT. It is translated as CASSLRSAGPGAFF.

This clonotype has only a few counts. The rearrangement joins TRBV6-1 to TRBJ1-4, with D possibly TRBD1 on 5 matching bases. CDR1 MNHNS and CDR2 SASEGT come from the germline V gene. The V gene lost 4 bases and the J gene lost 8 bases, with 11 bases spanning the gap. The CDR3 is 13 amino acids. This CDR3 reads CASSVQGGEKLFF. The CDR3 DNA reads TGTGCCAGCAGTGTTCAGGGAGGGGAAAAACTGTTTTTT.

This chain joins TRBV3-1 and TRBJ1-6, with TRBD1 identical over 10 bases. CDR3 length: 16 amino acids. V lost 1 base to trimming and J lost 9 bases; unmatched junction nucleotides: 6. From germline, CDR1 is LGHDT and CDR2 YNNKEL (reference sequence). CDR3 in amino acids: CASSQGSTGGISPLHF. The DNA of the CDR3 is TGTGCCAGCAGCCAAGGATCGACAGGGGGCATTTCACCCCTCCACTTT.

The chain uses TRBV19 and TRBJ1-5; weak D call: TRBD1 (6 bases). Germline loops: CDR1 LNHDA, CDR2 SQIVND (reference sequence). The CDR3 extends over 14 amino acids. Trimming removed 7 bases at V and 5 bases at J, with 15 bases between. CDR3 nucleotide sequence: TGTGCCAGTAATATTTGGGCAGGGGATCAGCCCCAGCATTTT. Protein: CASNIWAGDQPQHF.

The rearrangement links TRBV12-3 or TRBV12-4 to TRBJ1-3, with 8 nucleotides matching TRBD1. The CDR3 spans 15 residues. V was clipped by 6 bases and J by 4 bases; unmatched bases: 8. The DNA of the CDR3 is TGTGCCAGCAGCCGAGGACAGGGTACGGGAAACACCATATATTTT. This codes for CASSRGQGTGNTIYF.

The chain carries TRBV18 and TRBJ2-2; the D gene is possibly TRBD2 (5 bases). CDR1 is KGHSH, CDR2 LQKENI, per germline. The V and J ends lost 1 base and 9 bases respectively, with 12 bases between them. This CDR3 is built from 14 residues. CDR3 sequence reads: CASSPLAGQRELFF. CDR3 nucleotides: TGTGCCAGCTCACCACTTGCGGGTCAAAGGGAGCTGTTTTTT.

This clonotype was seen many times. The CDR3 DNA is TGTGCCACCAGCAGAGATTCAGTAGCGGGAGGGCCCCCCGGGGAGCTGTTTTTT. As protein: CATSRDSVAGGPPGELFF. The chain links TRBV15 to TRBJ2-2, with 11 bases matching TRBD2. V shed 0 bases, J shed 6 bases, and the junction held 9 bases outside the gene matches. Germline CDR1 LNHNV, CDR2 YYDKDF (reference sequence). This CDR3 region has 18 residues.

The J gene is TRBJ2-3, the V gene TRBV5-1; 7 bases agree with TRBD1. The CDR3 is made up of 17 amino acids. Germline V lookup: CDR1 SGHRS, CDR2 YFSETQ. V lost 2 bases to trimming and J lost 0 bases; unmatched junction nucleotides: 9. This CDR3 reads CASSFRGTDTSTDTQYF. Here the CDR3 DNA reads TGCGCCAGCAGCTTCAGAGGGACAGACACTAGCACAGATACGCAGTATTTT.

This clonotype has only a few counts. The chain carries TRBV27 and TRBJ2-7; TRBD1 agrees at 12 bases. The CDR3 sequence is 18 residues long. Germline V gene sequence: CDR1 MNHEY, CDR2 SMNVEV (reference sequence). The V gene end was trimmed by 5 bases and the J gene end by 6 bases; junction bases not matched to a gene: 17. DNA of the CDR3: TGTGCCAGCAGTCAAATATCCGGGACAGGGGGCCTGTGGTCCGAGCAGTACTTC. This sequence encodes CASSQISGTGGLWSEQYF.

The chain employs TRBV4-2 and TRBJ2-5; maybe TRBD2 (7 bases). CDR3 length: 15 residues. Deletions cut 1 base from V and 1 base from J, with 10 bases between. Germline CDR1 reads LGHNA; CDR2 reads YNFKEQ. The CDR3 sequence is CASSQGGGIQETQYF. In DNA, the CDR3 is TGTGCCAGCAGCCAAGGCGGGGGCATCCAAGAGACCCAGTACTTC.

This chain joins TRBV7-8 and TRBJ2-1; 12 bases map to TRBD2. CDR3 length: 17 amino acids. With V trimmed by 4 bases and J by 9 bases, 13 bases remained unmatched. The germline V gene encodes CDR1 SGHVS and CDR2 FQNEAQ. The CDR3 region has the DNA TGTGCCAGCAGCTCGGGACTAGCGGGCCCAGAGGGAGGTGAGCAGTTCTTC. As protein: CASSSGLAGPEGGEQFF.